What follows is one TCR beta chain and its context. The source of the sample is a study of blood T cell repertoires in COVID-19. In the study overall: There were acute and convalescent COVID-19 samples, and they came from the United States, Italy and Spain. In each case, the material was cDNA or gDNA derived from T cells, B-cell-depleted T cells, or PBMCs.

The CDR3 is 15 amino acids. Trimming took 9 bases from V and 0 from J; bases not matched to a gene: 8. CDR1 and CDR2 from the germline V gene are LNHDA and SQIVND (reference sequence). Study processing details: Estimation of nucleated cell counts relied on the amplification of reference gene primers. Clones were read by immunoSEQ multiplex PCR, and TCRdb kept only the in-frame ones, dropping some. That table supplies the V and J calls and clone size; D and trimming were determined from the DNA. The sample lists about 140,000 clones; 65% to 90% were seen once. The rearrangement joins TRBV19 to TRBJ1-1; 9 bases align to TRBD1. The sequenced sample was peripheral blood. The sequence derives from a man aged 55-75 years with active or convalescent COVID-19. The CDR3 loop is CASRTGEEMNTEAFF. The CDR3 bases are TGTGCCAGCCGGACAGGGGAAGAAATGAACACTGAAGCTTTCTTT.